This T cell receptor (beta chain) was identified during a study of T cells expressing NK-cell markers. The CDR3 is 17 residues long. The germline V gene encodes CDR1 SGHRS and CDR2 YFSETQ. TCRdb derives one entry per CDR3 protein from the 5' RACE reads, leaving out DNA. The table lists fewer than 400,000 distinct CDR3 sequences. Details on this clonotype: No antigen is known for it.

Study-wide results and limits: Roughly six donors showed dominant NKG2C+ clonotypes comprising about 1.0-7.0% of their CD8+ T cells.

The sequence derives from a man aged 18-70 years in good health. Material for sequencing was blood T cells: a sorted CD56 or NKG2C T cell subset, CD4+ or CD8+ T cells, or bulk PBMC T cells (not recorded which). V gene TRBV5-1 combines with J gene TRBJ2-1; TCRdb proposes TRBD2, but this gene call is untestable without DNA. CDR3 amino acids: CASSFTLGTSGGAEQFF.